These 14 T cell receptor beta chains originate from one sample sequenced in a study of T cell responses to AZD1222 COVID-19 vaccine. Using immunoSEQ multiplex PCR, the repertoire was profiled, and TCRdb retains in-frame clones only, with some absent. The table has more than 90,000 clones, 85% to 90% seen once; the top ten hold roughly 7%. The sequences come from peripheral blood, collected 28 days after the second AZD1222 dose. These receptors came from an adult who received the AZD1222 COVID-19 vaccine.

The sample holds one count of this clone. The chain joins TRBV7-8 to TRBJ2-5; D might be TRBD2 (5 bases). The germline CDR1 and CDR2 sequences are SGHVS and FQNEAQ. This CDR3 is 19 amino acids long. Trimming took 1 base from V and 1 from J, leaving 22 bases between them. The CDR3, as DNA: TGTGCCAGCAGCTTAGGAGGGTTAGGGCTACCCAACTCCCAAGAGACCCAGTACTTC. It translates to CASSLGGLGLPNSQETQYF.

The rearrangement links TRBV6-5 to TRBJ2-1; 12 bases align to TRBD2. J lost 5 bases, V lost 6 bases, and 5 bases had no gene match. CDR1 and CDR2 from the germline V gene are MNHEY and SVGAGI. This CDR3 is 15 amino acids long. The CDR3 sequence: CASRTLAGGNNEQFF. CDR3 nucleotide sequence: TGTGCCAGCAGAACACTAGCGGGAGGTAACAATGAGCAGTTCTTC.

This clone has more than one count but fewer than ten. V and J are TRBV11-2 and TRBJ2-1; weak D call: TRBD2 (6 bases). The V gene's germline CDR1 is SGHAT and CDR2 FQNNGV. CDR3 length equals 16 residues. V was pared by 5 bases and J by 8 bases, with 22 bases between. CDR3 bases: TGTGCCAGCAGCCAAGGTGGGGCGGCTAGCGTCGATGAGCAGTTCTTC. As protein: CASSQGGAASVDEQFF.

V is TRBV21-1 and J is TRBJ2-1; the DNA was not compared with TRBD2, the D call given in the table. TRBV21-1 is annotated as a pseudogene. The CDR3 is 14 amino acids. CDR3 residues: CASSKVQRYNEQFF. The DNA for the CDR3 is TGTGCCAGCAGCAAAGTCCAGCGATACAATGAGCAGTTCTTC.

V usage is TRBV11-2 and J usage is TRBJ2-3, with TRBD2 matching 10 bases. The length of the CDR3 is 15 residues. The ends lost 4 bases at V and 6 bases at J; junction bases unmatched: 7. In germline, CDR1 is SGHAT, CDR2 FQNNGV. The CDR3 sequence is CASSSLAGAFDTQYF. The CDR3 region has the DNA TGTGCCAGCAGCTCCCTAGCGGGAGCGTTTGATACGCAGTATTTT.

The chain has TRBV6-4 and TRBJ2-1; D is perhaps TRBD1 (6 bases). This CDR3 is 15 amino acids long. Germline V gene data show CDR1 as MRHNA and CDR2 as SNTAGT. The V end lost 6 bases, the J end lost 6 bases, and 18 bases lay between the germline ends. The CDR3 DNA reads as TGTGCCAGCAGAGCCGGGACAAGGGGATCCAATGAGCAGTTCTTC. It is translated as CASRAGTRGSNEQFF.

This chain connects TRBV7-2 to TRBJ1-2; D ambiguous. The CDR3 totals 12 residues. Germline CDR1 reads SGHTA; CDR2 reads FQGNSA. Trimming removed 5 bases at V and 4 bases at J, with 8 bases between. The CDR3 DNA is TGTGCCAGCAGCGCAGAGGCCTATGGCTACACCTTC. This encodes CASSAEAYGYTF.

The rearrangement links TRBV7-8 to TRBJ2-7, with 9 bases matching TRBD2. Trimming removed 4 bases from V and 4 bases from J; junction bases left unmatched: 5. Germline assignment: CDR1 SGHVS and CDR2 FQNEAQ. This CDR3 comprises 14 residues. The CDR3 spells CASSSQAGGYEQYF. The CDR3 DNA sequence: TGTGCCAGCAGCTCCCAAGCGGGAGGTTACGAGCAGTACTTC.

V usage is TRBV14 and J usage is TRBJ1-3; D remains ambiguous. The CDR3 extends over 16 amino acids. The V end lost 0 bases, the J end lost 2 bases, and 11 bases lay between the germline ends. The germline V gene has CDR1 SGHDN and CDR2 FVKESK. Written as DNA, the CDR3 is TGTGCCAGCAGCCAAGATAGTAGGCGAGCTGGAAACACCATATATTTT. This codes for CASSQDSRRAGNTIYF.

This chain links TRBV12-3 or TRBV12-4 with TRBJ2-2; TRBD2 is a possible D gene (5 bases). The V and J ends lost 5 bases and 5 bases respectively, with 9 bases between them. The CDR3 is made up of 13 amino acids. The CDR3 DNA sequence: TGTGCCAGCAGTCGGACTGTTACCGGGGAGCTGTTTTTT. Its translation is CASSRTVTGELFF.

This clone occurred once. This sequence joins TRBV6-1 and TRBJ1-2, with 10 bases fitting TRBD1. This CDR3 region has 16 residues. The V gene end was trimmed by 2 bases and the J gene end by 8 bases; junction bases not matched to a gene: 11. Germline assignment: CDR1 MNHNS and CDR2 SASEGT. CDR3 protein: CASSEPGQGLRGGYTF. The CDR3 DNA reads as TGTGCCAGCAGTGAACCGGGACAGGGGTTGAGAGGGGGCTACACCTTC.

V is TRBV9 and J is TRBJ1-2; D remains ambiguous. Trimming removed 1 base from V and 3 bases from J, with 7 bases in between. The CDR3 spans 13 residues. Looked up from germline, CDR1 is SGDLS and CDR2 is YYNGEE. This chain's CDR3 is CASSVWGDYGYTF. The DNA for the CDR3 is TGTGCCAGCAGCGTATGGGGAGACTATGGCTACACCTTC.

V is TRBV7-2 and J is TRBJ2-2, with 7 bases fitting TRBD2. Germline V gene sequence: CDR1 SGHTA, CDR2 FQGNSA. The CDR3 contains 17 residues. J gave up 0 bases and V 2 bases, and 6 bases lay outside the gene matches. The CDR3 reads CASSLRLAGANTGELFF. The CDR3 DNA is TGTGCCAGCAGCTTAAGACTGGCGGGGGCGAACACCGGGGAGCTGTTTTTT.

The chain has TRBV10-2 and TRBJ2-7, with 8 bases that match TRBD1. The length of the CDR3 is 13 residues. CDR1 and CDR2 (germline): WSHSY, SAAADI. V gave up 8 bases and J gave up 2 bases; unmatched junction bases: 5. CDR3 amino acids: CASQGTGTYEQYF. CDR3 coding DNA: TGCGCCAGCCAGGGGACAGGTACCTACGAGCAGTACTTC.